A single sample gave rise to the 15 T cell receptor beta chains below, sequenced in a study of T-cell reconstitution after alpha-beta-depleted transplantation in children. Preparation of the TCRbeta library involved a method that used unique molecular identifiers. In TCRdb, the PCR reads were re-called with MiXCR into one record per CDR3 protein. Of 420,000 or so distinct CDR3 sequences in the sample, 11% were seen once. This material consisted of PBMCs from the stem cell graft donor, taken from the stem cell graft. The source is a human donor who donated a stem cell graft to a child with acute myeloid leukemia.

This clonotype appeared many times. V and J are TRBV2 and TRBJ2-2; TRBD1 aligns across 9 bases. CDR1 SNHLY and CDR2 FYNNEI come from the germline V gene. The CDR3 spans 15 residues. The V and J ends lost 8 bases and 3 bases, in that order; junction bases with no gene match: 7. The CDR3 region is CASQKQGADTGELFF. The CDR3 DNA reads as TGTGCCAGCCAAAAACAGGGGGCCGACACCGGGGAGCTGTTTTTT.

This clonotype occurred many times. The chain links TRBV20-1 to TRBJ2-7; 9 positions agree with TRBD2. The CDR3 runs 12 residues. V trimming: 3 bases; J trimming: 3 bases; junction bases outside the gene matches: 0. Germline loops: CDR1 DFQATT, CDR2 SNEGSKA (reference sequence). CDR3 in amino acids: CSARTSGYEQYF. The CDR3 DNA reads TGCAGTGCTAGGACTAGCGGCTACGAGCAGTACTTC.

CDR3 loop: CSAGQPGTNQPQHF. The DNA of the CDR3 is TGCAGTGCCGGACAGCCGGGGACTAATCAGCCCCAGCATTTT. The chain links TRBV20-1 to TRBJ1-5; perhaps TRBD1 as D (6 bases). V was pared by 6 bases and J by 4 bases, with 16 bases between. CDR1 is DFQATT and CDR2 is SNEGSKA in the germline V gene (reference sequence). CDR3 length equals 14 residues.

This clonotype was picked up a small number of times. The chain couples TRBV12-3 or TRBV12-4 to TRBJ2-5; possibly TRBD1 or TRBD2 for D (6 bases each). V lost 3 bases and J 1 base, leaving 12 bases between the germline ends. The CDR3 extends over 15 amino acids. Written as DNA, the CDR3 is TGTGCCAGCAGTTTGGAGGGGGGATTCCAAGAGACCCAGTACTTC. This encodes CASSLEGGFQETQYF.

This clonotype was seen more than once but under ten times. V gene TRBV7-9 combines with J gene TRBJ2-2; TRBD2 matches 11 bases. Losses at the gene ends were 4 bases for V and 0 bases for J; bases not matched to a gene: 4. Germline CDR1 SEHNR, CDR2 FQNEAQ (reference sequence). The CDR3 has 17 amino acids. CDR3 loop: CASSSGLAATNTGELFF. The CDR3, as DNA: TGTGCCAGCAGCTCGGGACTAGCGGCTACGAACACCGGGGAGCTGTTTTTT.

The gene calls are TRBV29-1 and TRBJ2-7; D uncertain. Germline V CDR1 and CDR2: SQVTM, ANQGSEA. The length of the CDR3 is 12 residues. CDR3 in amino acids: CSVEVGSYEHYV. In DNA form, the CDR3 reads TGCAGCGTTGAAGTGGGCAGCTACGAGCATTACGTC.

This clonotype was recorded many times. The genes are TRBV6-1 and TRBJ1-1, with D possibly TRBD1 on 5 matching bases. The CDR3 is 13 amino acids. The V gene lost 7 bases and the J gene lost 1 base, with 10 bases spanning the gap. CDR1 is MNHNS, CDR2 SASEGT, per germline. This CDR3 reads CASNLGGNTEAFF. As DNA, the CDR3 is TGTGCCAGCAACTTGGGGGGGAACACTGAAGCTTTCTTT.

This clonotype was seen a few times. This sequence joins TRBV5-1 and TRBJ1-5; D call uncertain. The CDR3 runs to 13 residues. Germline V lookup: CDR1 SGHRS, CDR2 YFSETQ. The V end lost 0 bases, the J end lost 3 bases, and 4 bases lay between the germline ends. CDR3 DNA sequence: TGCGCCAGCAGCTTGGGGAACAATCAGCCCCAGCATTTT. Translated, it gives CASSLGNNQPQHF.

This clonotype has at least ten counts. This may stem from a read error, because a much larger clone lies one nucleotide away. The chain carries TRBV5-1 and TRBJ2-1; 10 positions agree with TRBD1. The germline gives CDR1 SGHRS, CDR2 YFSETQ. The CDR3 runs to 14 residues. Germline trimming cut 4 bases from V and 15 bases from J; bases unmatched to any gene: 13. In DNA form, the CDR3 reads TGCGCCAGCAGCCCGGAGAATGACAGGGGGCGTCGGTTCTTC. This encodes CASSPENDRGRRFF.

J is TRBJ1-4 and V is TRBV4-2; TRBD1 is a possible D gene (5 bases). The V end lost 6 bases, the J end lost 7 bases, and 9 bases lay between the germline ends. Germline values: CDR1 LGHNA, CDR2 YNFKEQ. CDR3 length equals 12 residues. The CDR3 sequence: CASSQGPEKLFF. CDR3 DNA: TGTGCCAGCAGTCAGGGACCTGAAAAACTGTTTTTT.

This clonotype was detected only a few times. The rearrangement joins TRBV7-2 to TRBJ2-3; D may be TRBD2 (5 bases). This CDR3 spans 14 amino acids. Germline lookup yields CDR1 SGHTA and CDR2 FQGNSA. The ends were cut back, 5 bases at V and 1 base at J, with 10 bases in the middle. Here the CDR3 DNA reads TGTGCCAGCAGCGTCCGGCGGGGCACAGATACGCAGTATTTT. Residues: CASSVRRGTDTQYF.

The CDR3 nucleotides read TGCGCCAGTCAGGGGTGGATGAACACTGAAGCTTTCTTT. Protein: CASQGWMNTEAFF. The chain recombines TRBV10-2 with TRBJ1-1; possibly TRBD1 for D (6 bases). V was trimmed by 9 bases and J by 0 bases, leaving 11 bases between them. Germline lookup yields CDR1 WSHSY and CDR2 SAAADI. This CDR3 contains 13 residues.

The V gene is TRBV20-1, the J gene TRBJ2-5, with TRBD1 identical over 7 bases. The J segment lost 5 bases and the V segment lost 4 bases, leaving 10 bases of the junction unmatched. This CDR3 comprises 14 residues. Germline V gene data show CDR1 as DFQATT and CDR2 as SNEGSKA (reference sequence). CDR3 in amino acids: CSAKIATGAETQYF. DNA for the CDR3: TGCAGTGCTAAAATAGCCACAGGGGCGGAGACCCAGTACTTC.

Only a few counts were recorded for this clonotype. The chain combines TRBV7-2 with TRBJ1-2; TRBD1 might be the D (6 bases). The CDR3 spans 14 residues. V lost 0 bases to trimming and J lost 8 bases, with 13 bases between them. From germline, CDR1 is SGHTA and CDR2 FQGNSA. CDR3 in DNA: TGTGCCAGCAGCTTAGCGCCACAGGGCGGGGGCTACACCTTC. The encoded protein is CASSLAPQGGGYTF.

This sequence joins TRBV27 and TRBJ2-5; 8 nucleotides agree with TRBD2. CDR3 size: 17 residues. V lost 5 bases to trimming and J lost 1 base; unmatched junction nucleotides: 12. Looked up from germline, CDR1 is MNHEY and CDR2 is SMNVEV (reference sequence). The CDR3 sequence is CASSPLVAGSPQETQYF. For the CDR3, the DNA is TGTGCCAGCAGTCCCCTAGTAGCGGGAAGTCCCCAAGAGACCCAGTACTTC.